A single sample gave rise to the 2 T cell receptor beta chains below, sequenced in a study of human T cells and chemical hapten exposure. Time point in this sample: patch test 3, about 24 weeks after DPC sensitization. Indicated treatment: therapeutic diphenylcyclopropenone sensitization with weekly scalp DPC. TCRdb re-derived calls from the RACE reads in MiXCR, one entry per CDR3 protein. The table has 90,000 to 110,000 distinct CDR3 sequences, approximately 36% seen once. The sample was whole blood, taken in connection with sensitization to the hapten diphenylcyclopropenone (DPC). Source of these receptors: a man aged 40-55 years with alopecia areata. Some clones in this sample may be carry-over from other donors' samples.

This clonotype appeared a few times. This chain links TRBV5-6 with TRBJ2-3; D uncertain. CDR1 is SGHDT and CDR2 is YYEEEE in the germline V gene. Trimming cost V 9 bases and J 2 bases, with 10 bases left between them. CDR3 length equals 12 residues. The chain's CDR3 is CATLTITDTQYF. CDR3 nucleotides: TGTGCCACCCTAACCATCACAGATACGCAGTATTTT.

The V call is TRBV7-2, the J call TRBJ2-3; a weak D match, TRBD2 (6 bases). The CDR3 sequence is 17 residues long. CDR1 is SGHTA and CDR2 is FQGNSA in the germline V gene. Trimming cost V 3 bases and J 2 bases, with 18 bases left between them. Written as DNA, the CDR3 is TGTGCCAGCAGCTTTCTATCCGGCGGGACTTCCACAGATACGCAGTATTTT. This codes for CASSFLSGGTSTDTQYF.